The table lists the clone carrying this T cell receptor (beta chain) with a few counts. Its cognate antigen is unknown. Each CDR3 protein gets one entry after TCRdb re-called the 5' RACE reads with MiXCR. The sample contains around 390,000 distinct CDR3 sequences, 15% to 20% of which appear only once. The CDR3 consists of 13 residues. The V and J ends lost 3 bases and 5 bases respectively, with 10 bases between them. Germline CDR1 SGHAT, CDR2 FQNNGV. The sample is drawn from a study of T-cell memory formation after mild COVID-19. Study observations and caveats: Still unconfirmed is whether the second-wave clones peaking on day 37 recognized SARS-CoV-2.

The sequencing input was PBMCs or a T cell subset sorted from them (not recorded which). This TCR was sampled from a man aged 18 to 29 who had mild COVID-19 (a few samples of this study predate the infection). Cell type and time point are not known. The rearrangement uses TRBV11-2 and TRBJ2-5; the D is unclear. CDR3 nucleotides: TGTGCCAGCAGCTTTTTACCACGGGAGACCCAGTACTTC. It encodes CASSFLPRETQYF. Supplemented by reference TRBV11-2 and TRBJ2-5, the full variable domain reads EAGVAQSPRYKIIEKRQSVAFWCNPISGHATLYWYQQILGQGPKLLIQFQNNGVVDDSQLPKDRFSAERLKGVDSTLKIQPAKLEDSAVYLCASSFLPRETQYFGPGTRLLVL.